Shown below are 31 T cell receptor beta chains from a single sample sequenced in a study of shared clonotypes between healthy human individuals. The assay was immunoSEQ multiplex PCR, and TCRdb's table has in-frame clones only and misses some. Of roughly 2,000,000 clones in the sample, approximately 95% are singletons; the top ten hold more than 0.95%. In the naive CD8 group, cells lacked CD45RO and were positively selected for CCR7, so terminally differentiated effector memory CD45RA+ cells were left out. Input material: naive CD8+ T cells sorted from blood. The receptor set was obtained from a man aged 18 to 30 in good health.

The gene calls are TRBV5-8 and TRBJ2-7, with TRBD1 matching 8 bases. The J segment lost 3 bases and the V segment lost 4 bases, leaving 12 bases of the junction unmatched. This CDR3 comprises 16 residues. CDR1 is SGHTS, CDR2 YDEGEE, per germline. The CDR3 nucleotides are TGTGCCAGCAGCCCGCTCGACAGGGGTCCTTACTACGAGCAGTACTTC. Amino acid sequence: CASSPLDRGPYYEQYF.

Details on this clone: Other DNA sequences in the sample encode the same CDR3. The chain carries TRBV7-9 and TRBJ2-7, with 10 nucleotides matching TRBD1. CDR3 length: 13 amino acids. Germline trimming cut 5 bases from V and 3 bases from J; bases unmatched to any gene: 1. The germline V gene encodes CDR1 SEHNR and CDR2 FQNEAQ (reference sequence). The CDR3 loop reads CASSRTGGYEQYF. The CDR3 coding sequence is TGTGCCAGCAGCCGGACAGGGGGCTACGAGCAGTACTTC.

Comments on this clone: The identical CDR3 is also encoded by other nucleotide sequences in the sample. This chain joins TRBV9 and TRBJ2-3, with 12 bases aligning to TRBD2. Germline V gene sequence: CDR1 SGDLS, CDR2 YYNGEE. The V and J ends lost 0 bases and 1 base, in that order; junction bases with no gene match: 0. This CDR3 has 16 amino acids. In DNA, the CDR3 is TGTGCCAGCAGCGTAGGACTAGCGGGGGGCACAGATACGCAGTATTTT. Translation gives CASSVGLAGGTDTQYF.

The CDR3 protein is CASSRGTADPDTQYF. The CDR3 DNA follows: TGTGCCAGCAGCAGGGGAACAGCGGATCCAGATACGCAGTATTTT. The genes are TRBV7-9 and TRBJ2-3; D tentatively reads TRBD1 or TRBD2 (5 bases each). With 5 bases removed from V and 4 bases from J, the gap between germline ends came to 16 bases. The CDR3 length is 15 residues. Germline loops: CDR1 SEHNR, CDR2 FQNEAQ (reference sequence).

The chain combines TRBV11-2 with TRBJ2-4, with 9 positions matching TRBD1. Germline V CDR1 and CDR2: SGHAT, FQNNGV. The CDR3 runs to 15 residues. Trimming took 5 bases from V and 4 from J; bases not matched to a gene: 6. CDR3 sequence (DNA): TGTGCCAGCAGCCCTAGACAGGGGGTTAAAAACATTCAGTACTTC. Protein: CASSPRQGVKNIQYF.

CDR3 loop: CASSVEGRQQYF. The CDR3 DNA reads as TGTGCCAGCAGCGTAGAGGGGCGACAACAGTATTTT. V and J are TRBV9 and TRBJ2-3; D possibly corresponds to TRBD1 (5 bases). V lost 0 bases and J 12 bases, leaving 11 bases between the germline ends. This CDR3 spans 12 amino acids. Germline V gives CDR1 SGDLS, CDR2 YYNGEE.

The CDR3 here is CASSAGYNEQFF. The CDR3, as DNA: TGTGCCAGCAGTGCAGGGTACAATGAGCAGTTCTTC. The chain uses TRBV6-1 and TRBJ2-1; weak D call: TRBD1 (5 bases). The CDR3 is 12 amino acids. The germline CDR1 and CDR2 sequences are MNHNS and SASEGT. Trimming stripped 4 bases from V and 4 bases from J, with 5 bases between.

V is TRBV4-1 and J is TRBJ2-7; TRBD2 is a possible D gene (5 bases). CDR3 length: 13 residues. The V gene lost 2 bases and the J gene lost 3 bases, with 8 bases spanning the gap. The germline V gene encodes CDR1 MGHRA and CDR2 YSYEKL. This CDR3 is CASSQRSGYEQYF. Here the CDR3 DNA reads TGCGCCAGCAGCCAAAGGAGCGGCTACGAGCAGTACTTC.

V and J are TRBV2 and TRBJ2-7; D tentatively fits TRBD1 or TRBD2 (5 bases each). Looked up from germline, CDR1 is SNHLY and CDR2 is FYNNEI. V shed 4 bases and J shed 4 bases, with 14 bases lying between them. CDR3 length equals 14 residues. CDR3 in amino acids: CASSGGHGEYEQYF. In DNA, the CDR3 is TGTGCCAGCAGTGGAGGACACGGGGAATACGAGCAGTACTTC.

The V and J genes are TRBV5-4 and TRBJ1-4; D perhaps matches TRBD1 (6 bases). Germline V gives CDR1 SGHNT, CDR2 YYREEE (reference sequence). V lost 5 bases to trimming and J lost 3 bases, with 14 bases between them. This CDR3 has 15 residues. As DNA, the CDR3 is TGTGCCAGCAGGCCGGAGGGGGGATCTAATGAAAAACTGTTTTTT. It yields the protein CASRPEGGSNEKLFF.

The chain couples TRBV21-1 to TRBJ2-7; no DNA check was done on the table's D call, TRBD1. TRBV21-1 is flagged as a pseudogene. This CDR3 region has 17 residues. DNA for the CDR3: TGTGCCAGCAGCAACTCGGGACAACGGCCAAGTTCCTACGAGCAGTACTTC. As protein: CASSNSGQRPSSYEQYF.

J is TRBJ1-6 and V is TRBV5-8; D is ambiguous. CDR1 and CDR2 (germline): SGHTS, YDEGEE. CDR3 size: 13 residues. Trimming cost V 2 bases and J 9 bases, with 9 bases left between them. The CDR3 DNA reads TGTGCCAGCAGCTTCCCGGGAAGTTCACCCCTCCACTTT. Its translation is CASSFPGSSPLHF.

The CDR3 DNA reads TGCGCCAGCAGCCACAACGGACAGAGCTACGAGCAGTACTTC. Translation gives CASSHNGQSYEQYF. The J gene is TRBJ2-7, the V gene TRBV4-1; D is possibly TRBD1 (6 bases). In germline, CDR1 is MGHRA, CDR2 YSYEKL. The CDR3 length is 14 residues. Trimming stripped 3 bases from V and 3 bases from J, with 12 bases between.

The chain uses TRBV11-2 and TRBJ2-7; the D gene is possibly TRBD2 (5 bases). Germline CDR1 and CDR2: SGHAT and FQNNGV. The V and J ends lost 0 bases and 5 bases respectively, with 14 bases between them. The CDR3 has 15 amino acids. The CDR3 protein is CASSLDLVGSDEQYF. CDR3 DNA: TGTGCCAGCAGCTTAGATCTAGTAGGGAGTGACGAGCAGTACTTC.

The chain combines TRBV2 with TRBJ2-7, with 7 bases matching TRBD1. J lost 2 bases, V lost 6 bases, and 7 bases had no gene match. Per germline, CDR1 SNHLY and CDR2 FYNNEI. This CDR3 is 14 amino acids long. CDR3 bases: TGTGCCAGCAGAGTGGGACAGCGTACCTACGAGCAGTACTTC. It is translated as CASRVGQRTYEQYF.

The chain employs TRBV6-6 and TRBJ1-4; D unclear. The V and J ends lost 2 bases and 5 bases respectively, with 6 bases between them. This CDR3 is 13 amino acids long. The germline V gene encodes CDR1 MNHNY and CDR2 SVGAGI (reference sequence). CDR3 residues: CASSYVSNEKLFF. The CDR3 DNA reads TGTGCCAGCAGTTACGTTTCCAATGAAAAACTGTTTTTT.

The chain is built from TRBV13 and TRBJ1-2; no clear D gene. This CDR3 has 15 amino acids. V lost 0 bases to trimming and J lost 2 bases, with 10 bases between them. From germline, CDR1 is PRHDT and CDR2 FYEKMQ (reference sequence). CDR3 in amino acids: CASSLGQAVNYGYTF. In nucleotides, the CDR3 is TGTGCCAGCAGCTTAGGCCAGGCCGTAAACTATGGCTACACCTTC. Combining the CDR3 with reference TRBV13 and TRBJ1-2 gives the whole variable domain AAGVIQSPRHLIKEKRETATLKCYPIPRHDTVYWYQQGPGQDPQFLISFYEKMQSDKGSIPDRFSAQQFSDYHSELNMSSLELGDSALYFCASSLGQAVNYGYTFGSGTRLTVV.

Comment on this clone: At the DNA level, this CDR3 is encoded by other sequences in the same sample as well. The chain is built from TRBV27 and TRBJ2-7; D may be TRBD1 (6 bases). The CDR3 is 14 amino acids. V shed 5 bases and J shed 0 bases, with 11 bases lying between them. Germline values: CDR1 MNHEY, CDR2 SMNVEV (reference sequence). CDR3 sequence: CASSPLDSSYEQYF. The CDR3 coding sequence is TGTGCCAGCAGTCCGCTGGACAGCTCCTACGAGCAGTACTTC.

The table lists this clone with a count of one. This sequence joins TRBV9 and TRBJ2-2; D call uncertain. The V gene lost 2 bases and the J gene lost 6 bases, with 5 bases spanning the gap. The CDR3 has 12 amino acids. Germline V gene data show CDR1 as SGDLS and CDR2 as YYNGEE. The CDR3 loop reads CASSVRPGELFF. CDR3 in DNA: TGTGCCAGCAGCGTCCGCCCCGGGGAGCTGTTTTTT.

The rearrangement uses TRBV6-5 and TRBJ1-3; D unresolved. Trimming left V 0 bases short and J 2 bases short, with 8 bases between. The CDR3 sequence is 15 residues long. Germline values: CDR1 MNHEY, CDR2 SVGAGI. Here the CDR3 DNA reads TGTGCCAGCAGTTACTCGAGCGGGACTGGAAACACCATATATTTT. This translates into CASSYSSGTGNTIYF.

V is TRBV27 and J is TRBJ2-7; 8 bases line up with TRBD2. The trim removed 2 bases at V and 4 bases at J, leaving 10 bases unmatched. The CDR3 is 16 amino acids. Germline CDR1 is MNHEY and CDR2 is SMNVEV (reference sequence). CDR3 in amino acids: CASSLLTGGPVYEQYF. CDR3 DNA sequence: TGTGCCAGCAGTTTACTTACGGGAGGGCCAGTTTACGAGCAGTACTTC.

With respect to this clone: The same CDR3 arises from other DNA sequences in this sample as well. The V gene is TRBV5-1, the J gene TRBJ2-1; the D gene is possibly TRBD2 (5 bases). The V gene lost 4 bases and the J gene lost 6 bases, with 8 bases spanning the gap. CDR1 is SGHRS and CDR2 is YFSETQ in the germline V gene. This CDR3 comprises 12 residues. The CDR3 is CASSLAGNEQFF. In DNA, the CDR3 is TGCGCCAGCAGCCTAGCAGGCAATGAGCAGTTCTTC.

This clone has only one observation. The genes are TRBV6-1 and TRBJ1-5; tentatively, D is TRBD1 (6 bases). The ends were cut back, 0 bases at V and 7 bases at J, with 16 bases in the middle. Germline loops: CDR1 MNHNS, CDR2 SASEGT. CDR3 length: 16 residues. The CDR3 loop is CASSEARGQGRQPQHF. For the CDR3, the DNA is TGTGCCAGCAGTGAAGCGCGGGGGCAGGGAAGGCAGCCCCAGCATTTT.

The chain recombines TRBV5-4 with TRBJ2-6; no definite D call. CDR1 SGHNT and CDR2 YYREEE come from the germline V gene (reference sequence). This CDR3 is 15 amino acids long. V lost 4 bases and J lost 2, with 10 bases in between. The CDR3 nucleotides are TGTGCCAGCAGCCACAGTGGCACTGGGGCCAACGTCCTGACTTTC. Encoded protein: CASSHSGTGANVLTF.

The chain is built from TRBV28 and TRBJ1-2; weak D call: TRBD1 (5 bases). The CDR3 is 17 amino acids. The ends were cut back, 4 bases at V and 1 base at J, with 19 bases in the middle. CDR1 is MDHEN, CDR2 SYDVKM, per germline. CDR3 protein: CASSSGDSSYLNYGYTF. DNA of the CDR3: TGTGCCAGCAGTTCGGGGGACTCCTCCTACCTTAACTATGGCTACACCTTC.

The chain has TRBV11-2 and TRBJ2-3, with TRBD2 matching over 9 bases. Germline V gene sequence: CDR1 SGHAT, CDR2 FQNNGV. This CDR3 has 16 amino acids. V dropped 3 bases and J dropped 0; count of bases not matched to a gene: 4. CDR3 sequence reads: CASSFRGRDSTDTQYF. The CDR3 DNA is TGTGCCAGCAGCTTTCGCGGGAGGGATAGCACAGATACGCAGTATTTT.

The chain carries TRBV4-1 and TRBJ2-2, with D maybe TRBD1 (5 bases). With 0 bases removed from V and 7 bases from J, the gap between germline ends came to 12 bases. The CDR3 extends over 15 amino acids. The germline gives CDR1 MGHRA, CDR2 YSYEKL. The CDR3 DNA follows: TGCGCCAGCAGCCAAGATGAAGGGGCCATCGGGGAGCTGTTTTTT. Amino acid sequence: CASSQDEGAIGELFF.

The gene calls are TRBV6-5 and TRBJ2-2, with 7 positions matching TRBD1. The CDR3 spans 16 residues. Germline V gene lookup returns CDR1 MNHEY and CDR2 SVGAGI. V was pared by 1 base and J by 1 base, with 3 bases of the junction left unmatched. The CDR3 bases are TGTGCCAGCAGTTACTGGGCAGGGGGGAACACCGGGGAGCTGTTTTTT. Translating gives CASSYWAGGNTGELFF.

With regard to this clone: Other DNA sequences from this sample encode an identical CDR3 as well. V gene TRBV30 combines with J gene TRBJ1-2, with D uncertain. The ends were cut back, 1 base at V and 1 base at J, with 7 bases in the middle. This CDR3 is built from 13 residues. Germline values: CDR1 GTSNPN, CDR2 SVGIG (reference sequence). DNA of the CDR3: TGTGCCTGGAGTGACGGGGTTAACTATGGCTACACCTTC. Its translation: CAWSDGVNYGYTF. Full variable domain (rest looked up from reference TRBV30 and TRBJ1-2): SQTIHQWPATLVQPVGSPLSLECTVEGTSNPNLYWYRQAAGRGLQLLFYSVGIGQISSEVPQNLSASRPQDRQFILSSKKLLLSDSGFYLCAWSDGVNYGYTFGSGTRLTVV.

The chain uses TRBV4-1 and TRBJ2-7; D remains ambiguous. This CDR3 contains 14 residues. The germline V and J ends were trimmed by 0 bases and 6 bases, with 12 bases remaining between them. The germline gives CDR1 MGHRA, CDR2 YSYEKL. This CDR3 reads CASSQESKDGEQYF. The CDR3 nucleotides are TGCGCCAGCAGCCAAGAGTCGAAGGACGGCGAGCAGTACTTC.

As regards this clone: The same CDR3 arises from other DNA sequences in this sample as well. The chain is built from TRBV9 and TRBJ2-6; D is ambiguous. The CDR3 is 14 amino acids. Germline V lookup: CDR1 SGDLS, CDR2 YYNGEE. Trimming left V 2 bases short and J 0 bases short, with 3 bases between. Here the CDR3 reads CASSVSSGANVLTF. CDR3 nucleotide sequence: TGTGCCAGCAGCGTTTCCTCTGGGGCCAACGTCCTGACTTTC.